This paragraph reports one T cell receptor beta chain. Antigen specificity is unknown. This entry belongs to a study of cytomegalovirus exposure and HLA in healthy donors. Study overall: Falling in the Caucasian-associated ancestry cluster were roughly 86% of approximately 410 genotyped donors.

PCR involved 60 Vbeta and 13 Jbeta primers. The repertoire was sequenced with immunoSEQ multiplex PCR; TCRdb's copy has only in-frame clones and lacks some. The sample shows about 170,000 clones, around three quarters of them seen only once. Trimming removed 0 bases from V and 0 bases from J, with 9 bases in between. CDR3 length: 15 residues. CDR1 SGDLS and CDR2 YYNGEE come from the germline V gene. Study results and limitations: The likely origin of a cluster of highly shared sequence variants was a sequencing artifact. TCR beta V segments were, for the most part, productive about 87% or about 30% of the time in an earlier analysis. Looking again later, the authors saw that most CMV-associated TCR beta chains seemed HLA-restricted.

The V call is TRBV9, the J call TRBJ1-1; D uncertain. The sequenced sample consisted of PBMCs. This TCR came from a woman under 40 in good health and CMV-seropositive. This CDR3 reads CASSVGDAVNTEAFF. CDR3 sequence (DNA): TGTGCCAGCAGCGTAGGAGATGCGGTGAACACTGAAGCTTTCTTT.